The rows below give T cell receptor beta chains drawn from one sample of a study of shared clonotypes between healthy human individuals. Sequencing was performed with immunoSEQ multiplex PCR; in TCRdb, only in-frame clones are kept and a portion is missing. The table lists roughly 1,500,000 clones, approximately 98.5% of them singletons. The source material was naive CD4+ T cells sorted from blood. The source is a man aged 25 to 45 in good health. CDR3s include the opening cysteine and the closing phenylalanine or tryptophan. D genes are given only for firm matches. Size is omitted from some rows. Given values are once, few, many or a class for expanded clones.

v_gene,j_gene,d_gene,abundance,CDR3aa,CDR3nt
TRBV10-1,TRBJ2-1,-,-,CASSVGGSYNEQFF,TGCGCCAGCAGTGTCGGAGGCTCCTACAATGAGCAGTTCTTC
TRBV5-6,TRBJ1-1,-,-,CASSLGIGSAFF,TGTGCCAGCAGCCTGGGGATAGGCTCGGCTTTCTTT
TRBV19,TRBJ2-7,-,once,CASSSRANTYEQYF,TGTGCCAGTAGTTCCAGGGCCAATACCTACGAGCAGTACTTC
TRBV18,TRBJ1-1,TRBD1,-,CASTDRGLNTEAFF,TGTGCCAGCACGGACAGGGGGTTGAACACTGAAGCTTTCTTT
TRBV6-5,TRBJ2-7,-,-,CASIRSYEQYF,TGTGCCAGCATCCGATCCTACGAGCAGTACTTC
TRBV18,TRBJ2-5,TRBD2,once,CASSPWGGRQETQYF,TGTGCCAGCTCACCATGGGGGGGAAGGCAAGAGACCCAGTACTTC
TRBV7-6,TRBJ2-2,-,-,CASSRMNTGELFF,TGTGCCAGCAGCCGAATGAACACCGGGGAGCTGTTTTTT
TRBV28,TRBJ2-2,-,-,CASSFDRNSGELFF,TGTGCCAGCAGTTTCGACAGGAACTCCGGGGAGCTGTTTTTT
TRBV7-2,TRBJ2-5,-,-,CASSSPQGGVRETQYF,TGTGCCAGCAGCTCGCCACAGGGGGGGGTGAGGGAGACCCAGTACTTC
TRBV7-2,TRBJ2-5,-,once,CASSLVRETQYF,TGTGCCAGCAGCTTAGTGAGAGAGACCCAGTACTTC
TRBV27,TRBJ2-3,TRBD1,-,CASRFDRGRTDTQYF,TGTGCCAGCAGATTTGACAGGGGGCGCACAGATACGCAGTATTTT
TRBV19,TRBJ2-6,TRBD1,-,CASSSERGQSGANVLTF,TGTGCCAGTAGCAGTGAGAGGGGGCAGTCTGGGGCCAACGTCCTGACTTTC
TRBV2,TRBJ2-3,-,-,CARGNTDTQYF,TGTGCCAGGGGTAACACAGATACGCAGTATTTT
TRBV29-1,TRBJ2-3,-,-,CSGLRQITDTQYF,TGCAGCGGACTAAGACAGATCACAGATACGCAGTATTTT
TRBV18,TRBJ2-7,TRBD2,-,CASRTSGSSYEQYF,TGTGCCAGCAGGACTAGCGGGAGCTCCTACGAGCAGTACTTC
TRBV11-2,TRBJ2-7,-,-,CASSRMRGRTYEQYF,TGTGCCAGCAGCCGGATGCGTGGCCGAACCTACGAGCAGTACTTC
TRBV7-2,TRBJ2-5,-,-,CASSPPGGFWETQYF,TGTGCCAGCAGCCCCCCGGGTGGGTTCTGGGAGACCCAGTACTTC
TRBV5-1,TRBJ2-3,TRBD2,-,CASSYRRLAVTTDTQYF,TGCGCCAGCAGCTATCGTCGACTAGCGGTGACCACAGATACGCAGTATTTT
TRBV19,TRBJ2-1,TRBD2,-,CASSARTSGLGYNEQFF,TGTGCCAGTAGTGCCCGGACTAGCGGCCTGGGTTACAATGAGCAGTTCTTC
TRBV7-2,TRBJ2-7,-,once,CASSLAHHEQYF,TGTGCCAGCAGCTTAGCGCATCACGAGCAGTACTTC
TRBV7-8,TRBJ2-3,TRBD1,-,CASSLGQGGDTQYF,TGTGCCAGCAGCCTTGGACAGGGGGGGGATACGCAGTATTTT
TRBV15,TRBJ2-5,TRBD1,-,CATSFGDRGRGETQYF,TGTGCCACCAGCTTTGGGGACAGGGGAAGAGGAGAGACCCAGTACTTC
TRBV15,TRBJ2-7,-,once,CATSRDSGGFYEQYF,TGTGCCACCAGCAGAGATTCTGGGGGATTCTACGAGCAGTACTTC
TRBV10-3,TRBJ2-7,-,once,CAIRDHPAGATYEQYF,TGTGCCATCAGGGATCACCCGGCAGGGGCCACCTACGAGCAGTACTTC
TRBV6-6,TRBJ2-5,TRBD2,-,CATQTSGRVETQYF,TGTGCCACCCAGACTAGCGGGAGGGTCGAGACCCAGTACTTC
TRBV6-1,TRBJ2-3,-,-,CASSEVSETQYF,TGTGCCAGCAGTGAAGTATCTGAGACGCAGTATTTT
TRBV11-2,TRBJ2-1,TRBD2,-,CASSLTSGSWNEQFF,TGTGCCAGCAGCCTGACTAGCGGGAGTTGGAATGAGCAGTTCTTC
TRBV29-1,TRBJ1-4,-,-,CSVRRGGFDEKLFF,TGCAGCGTGAGAAGGGGGGGATTTGACGAAAAACTGTTTTTT
TRBV9,TRBJ2-5,-,-,CASSRADLGETQYF,TGTGCCAGCTCCCGAGCTGATCTTGGCGAGACCCAGTACTTC
TRBV7-2,TRBJ1-1,-,-,CASKRGAEAFF,TGTGCCAGCAAGCGGGGGGCTGAAGCTTTCTTT
TRBV6-5,TRBJ1-5,-,-,CASSYSYPRSNQPQHF,TGTGCCAGCAGTTACTCGTATCCCAGGAGTAATCAGCCCCAGCATTTT
TRBV6-6,TRBJ2-2,TRBD2,-,CASRTSGRPNTGELFF,TGTGCCAGCCGGACTAGCGGGAGGCCGAACACCGGGGAGCTGTTTTTT
TRBV7-6,TRBJ2-2,TRBD1,-,CASSLTGAANTGELFF,TGTGCCAGCAGCCTGACAGGGGCCGCGAACACCGGGGAGCTGTTTTTT
TRBV13,TRBJ1-2,TRBD1,-,CASRHKGTAKNYGYTF,TGTGCCAGCAGACACAAAGGGACAGCAAAAAACTATGGCTACACCTTC
TRBV20-1,TRBJ2-1,-,-,CSALSYNEQFF,TGCAGTGCTCTCTCCTACAATGAGCAGTTCTTC
TRBV1,TRBJ1-1,-,once,CTSSQVFFTRQPNTEAFF,TGCACCAGCAGCCAAGTTTTTTTTACTCGACAGCCGAACACTGAAGCTTTCTTT
TRBV7-8,TRBJ1-1,-,-,CASSGDPGRVAFF,TGTGCCAGCAGCGGGGACCCGGGCAGGGTGGCTTTCTTT
TRBV11-3,TRBJ2-3,-,-,CASSSSGDTQYF,TGTGCCAGCAGCAGCTCAGGGGATACGCAGTATTTT
TRBV15,TRBJ2-7,-,-,CATSRATILDHSLIYEQYF,TGTGCCACCAGCAGAGCCACGATACTAGACCACTCACTCATCTACGAGCAGTACTTC
TRBV28,TRBJ1-3,TRBD1,once,CASSRPRGSGNTIYF,TGTGCCAGCAGTCGGCCCAGGGGGTCTGGAAACACCATATATTTT
TRBV9,TRBJ2-1,-,-,CASSPIPRLYNEQFF,TGTGCCAGCAGCCCCATACCCCGGCTCTACAATGAGCAGTTCTTC
TRBV4-1,TRBJ2-4,-,-,CASSQEIVASKNIQYF,TGCGCCAGCAGCCAAGAGATCGTGGCGTCCAAAAACATTCAGTACTTC
TRBV19,TRBJ2-1,-,-,CASSLGSSEQFF,TGTGCCAGTAGTCTGGGGTCCTCTGAGCAGTTCTTC
TRBV18,TRBJ1-3,-,-,CASSPQGSGNTIYF,TGTGCCAGCTCACCACAGGGTTCTGGAAACACCATATATTTT
TRBV10-3,TRBJ1-1,-,-,CAIKENTEAFF,TGTGCCATCAAAGAGAACACTGAAGCTTTCTTT
TRBV10-3,TRBJ2-3,-,once,CAISGAGRGKSTDTQYF,TGTGCCATCAGTGGCGCGGGGCGGGGAAAAAGCACAGATACGCAGTATTTT
TRBV5-1,TRBJ1-2,-,-,CASSLATGGGYTF,TGCGCCAGCAGCTTGGCCACAGGAGGTGGCTACACCTTC
TRBV28,TRBJ1-1,TRBD1,-,CASRTGAVGEAFF,TGTGCCAGCAGGACAGGGGCCGTAGGTGAAGCTTTCTTT
TRBV19,TRBJ2-1,-,-,CASSPWGGQADNEQFF,TGTGCCAGTAGTCCCTGGGGGGGACAGGCTGACAATGAGCAGTTCTTC
TRBV19,TRBJ2-5,-,-,CASSSIQETQYF,TGTGCCAGTAGTTCGATCCAAGAGACCCAGTACTTC
TRBV9,TRBJ2-5,-,-,CASSVDVTGQETQYF,TGTGCCAGCAGCGTAGATGTAACAGGGCAGGAGACCCAGTACTTC
TRBV5-1,TRBJ2-1,TRBD2,-,CASSLGVAGIYNEQFF,TGCGCCAGCAGCTTGGGAGTAGCGGGAATTTACAATGAGCAGTTCTTC
TRBV10-1,TRBJ2-7,-,-,CASSARWGEEQYF,TGCGCCAGCAGCGCCAGATGGGGTGAGGAGCAGTACTTC
TRBV5-6,TRBJ1-2,-,-,CASSPGLLRDGYTF,TGTGCCAGCAGCCCCGGGCTTCTTCGGGATGGCTACACCTTC
TRBV7-7,TRBJ2-3,-,-,CASSLAIGNTQYF,TGTGCTAGCAGCTTAGCGATAGGGAATACGCAGTATTTT
TRBV5-4,TRBJ1-2,TRBD1,once,CASSLRVPTGEGYTF,TGTGCCAGCAGCTTGCGGGTTCCCACAGGGGAGGGCTACACCTTC
TRBV5-1,TRBJ2-7,-,-,CASSLARGAKGEQYF,TGCGCCAGCAGCTTGGCCAGAGGGGCCAAAGGCGAGCAGTACTTC
TRBV19,TRBJ1-4,-,once,CASKRTSTNEKLFF,TGTGCCAGTAAAAGGACGTCTACTAATGAAAAACTGTTTTTT
TRBV10-1,TRBJ1-1,-,-,CASSESGRTEAFF,TGCGCCAGCAGTGAGTCGGGGAGGACTGAAGCTTTCTTT